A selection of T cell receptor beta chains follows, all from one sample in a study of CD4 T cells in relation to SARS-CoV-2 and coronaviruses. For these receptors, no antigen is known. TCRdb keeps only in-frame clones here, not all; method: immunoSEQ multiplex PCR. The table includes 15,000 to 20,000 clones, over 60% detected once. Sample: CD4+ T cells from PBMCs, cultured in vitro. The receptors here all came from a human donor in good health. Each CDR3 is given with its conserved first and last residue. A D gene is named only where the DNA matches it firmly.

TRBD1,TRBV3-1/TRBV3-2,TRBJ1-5,CASSQDLTGAYSNQPQHF,TGTGCCAGCAGCCAAGATCTCACAGGGGCGTATAGCAATCAGCCCCAGCATTTT
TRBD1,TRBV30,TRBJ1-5,CAWSRTGGQPQHF,TGTGCCTGGAGCCGGACAGGAGGGCAGCCCCAGCATTTT
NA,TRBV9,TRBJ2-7,CASSAHPRDSSYEQYF,TGTGCCAGCAGCGCCCATCCGCGGGACAGCTCCTACGAGCAGTACTTC
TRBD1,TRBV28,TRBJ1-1,CASSEYRGGNTEAFF,TGTGCCAGCAGTGAATACAGGGGAGGGAACACTGAAGCTTTCTTT
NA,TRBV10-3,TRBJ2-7,CAIGRESYEQYF,TGTGCCATCGGCAGGGAATCCTACGAGCAGTACTTC
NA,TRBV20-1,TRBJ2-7,CSASHDSFQYF,TGCAGTGCCAGCCACGATAGTTTTCAGTACTTC
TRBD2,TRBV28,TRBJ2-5,CASSGSGQGAWTSGRAADETQYF,TGTGCCAGCAGTGGATCGGGACAGGGGGCATGGACTAGCGGGAGGGCCGCAGATGAGACCCAGTACTTC
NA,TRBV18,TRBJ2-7,CASSPLGSSGTYEQYF,TGTGCCAGCTCACCTCTTGGGTCCTCAGGCACCTACGAGCAGTACTTC
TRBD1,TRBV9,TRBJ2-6,CASSAGTGQGANVLTF,TGTGCCAGCAGCGCCGGGACAGGGCAGGGGGCCAACGTCCTGACTTTC
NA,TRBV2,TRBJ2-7,CASSVGRMSSYEQYF,TGTGCCAGCAGCGTTGGACGGATGAGCTCCTACGAGCAGTACTTC
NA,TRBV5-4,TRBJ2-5,CASSLVGQETQYF,TGTGCCAGCAGCTTGGTCGGACAAGAGACCCAGTACTTC